The clone carrying this T cell receptor beta chain was counted once. Its antigen is unknown. A multiplex PCR was run with 60 Vbeta primers and 13 Jbeta primers. Clones were read by immunoSEQ multiplex PCR, and TCRdb kept only the in-frame ones, dropping some. The table shows around 150,000 clones, with 60% to 75% occurring only once. The data originate from a study of cytomegalovirus exposure and HLA in healthy donors. Study-level results: The listing of 160 or so TCR beta chains classed them as cytomegalovirus-associated.

This CDR3 has 15 amino acids. Per the germline V gene, CDR1 is SGHKS and CDR2 is YYEKEE (reference sequence). Trimming left V 1 base short and J 9 bases short, with 20 bases between. The rearrangement uses TRBV5-5 and TRBJ2-7; D uncertain. This TCR derives from a woman aged 45-60 years in good health and CMV-seropositive. The sequenced material came from PBMCs. The CDR3 spells CASSLQAQTGLLQYF. DNA of the CDR3: TGTGCCAGCAGCTTGCAAGCACAGACCGGTCTCCTGCAGTACTTC.